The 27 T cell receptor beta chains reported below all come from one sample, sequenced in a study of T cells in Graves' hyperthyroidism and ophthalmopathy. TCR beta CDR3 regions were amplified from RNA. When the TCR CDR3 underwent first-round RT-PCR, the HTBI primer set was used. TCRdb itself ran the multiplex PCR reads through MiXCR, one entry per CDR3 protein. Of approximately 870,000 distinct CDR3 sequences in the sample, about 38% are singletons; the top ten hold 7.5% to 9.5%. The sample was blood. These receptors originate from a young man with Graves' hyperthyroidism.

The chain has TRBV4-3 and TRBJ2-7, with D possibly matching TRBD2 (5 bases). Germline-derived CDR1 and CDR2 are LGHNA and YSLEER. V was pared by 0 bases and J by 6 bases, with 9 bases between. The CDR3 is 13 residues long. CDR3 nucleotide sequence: TGCGCCAGCAGCCAAGAGGATGAGGGCGAGCAGTACTTC. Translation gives CASSQEDEGEQYF.

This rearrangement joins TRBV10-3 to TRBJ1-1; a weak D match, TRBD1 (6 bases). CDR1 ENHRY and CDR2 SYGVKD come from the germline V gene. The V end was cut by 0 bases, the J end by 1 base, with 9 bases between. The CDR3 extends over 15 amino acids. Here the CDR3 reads CAISESRDKNTEAFF. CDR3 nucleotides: TGTGCCATCAGTGAGTCGAGGGACAAGAACACTGAAGCTTTCTTT.

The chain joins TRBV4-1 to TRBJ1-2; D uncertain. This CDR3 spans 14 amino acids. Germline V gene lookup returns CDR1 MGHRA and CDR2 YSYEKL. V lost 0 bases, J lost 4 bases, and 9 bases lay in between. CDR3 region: CASSQEDGGYGYTF. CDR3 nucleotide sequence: TGCGCCAGCAGCCAAGAAGACGGAGGCTATGGCTACACCTTC.

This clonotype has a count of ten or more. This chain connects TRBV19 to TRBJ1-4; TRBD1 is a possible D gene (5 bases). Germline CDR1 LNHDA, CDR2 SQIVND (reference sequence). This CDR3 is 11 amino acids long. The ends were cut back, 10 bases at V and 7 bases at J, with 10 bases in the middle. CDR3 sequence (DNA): TGTGCCACTCGGGGGGGTGAAAAACTGTTTTTT. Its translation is CATRGGEKLFF.

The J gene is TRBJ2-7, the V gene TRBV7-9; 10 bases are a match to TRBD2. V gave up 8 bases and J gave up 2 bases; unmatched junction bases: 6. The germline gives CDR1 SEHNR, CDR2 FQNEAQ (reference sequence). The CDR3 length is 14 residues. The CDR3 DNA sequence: TGTGCCAGCCTACTAGCGGGGAGAACCTACGAGCAGTACTTC. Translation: CASLLAGRTYEQYF.

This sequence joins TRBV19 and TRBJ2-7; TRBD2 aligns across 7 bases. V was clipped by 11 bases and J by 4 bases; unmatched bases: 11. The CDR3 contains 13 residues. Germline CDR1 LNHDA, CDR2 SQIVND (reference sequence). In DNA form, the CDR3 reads TGTGCCTGGAGGGCTAGCGGCCTTTACGAGCAGTACTTC. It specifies CAWRASGLYEQYF. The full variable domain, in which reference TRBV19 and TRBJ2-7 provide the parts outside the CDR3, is DGGITQSPKYLFRKEGQNVTLSCEQNLNHDAMYWYRQDPGQGLRLIYYSQIVNDFQKGDIAEGYSVSREKKESFPLTVTSAQKNPTAFYLCAWRASGLYEQYFGPGTRLTVT.

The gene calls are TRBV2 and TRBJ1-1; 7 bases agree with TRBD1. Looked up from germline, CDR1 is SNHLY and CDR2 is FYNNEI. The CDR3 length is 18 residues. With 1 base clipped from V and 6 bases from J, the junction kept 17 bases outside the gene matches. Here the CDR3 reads CASSEGLLRGQTFSEAFF. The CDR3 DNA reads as TGTGCCAGCAGTGAAGGCCTGTTAAGGGGACAGACCTTTTCTGAAGCTTTCTTT.

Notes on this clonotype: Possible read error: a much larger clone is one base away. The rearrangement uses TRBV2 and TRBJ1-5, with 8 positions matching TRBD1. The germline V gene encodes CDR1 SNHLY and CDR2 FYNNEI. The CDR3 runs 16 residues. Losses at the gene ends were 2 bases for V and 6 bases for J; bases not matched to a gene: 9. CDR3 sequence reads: CASSEWAGGVGQPQHF. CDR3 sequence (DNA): TGTGCCAGCAGTGAATGGGCAGGGGGCGTTGGTCAGCCCCAGCATTTT.

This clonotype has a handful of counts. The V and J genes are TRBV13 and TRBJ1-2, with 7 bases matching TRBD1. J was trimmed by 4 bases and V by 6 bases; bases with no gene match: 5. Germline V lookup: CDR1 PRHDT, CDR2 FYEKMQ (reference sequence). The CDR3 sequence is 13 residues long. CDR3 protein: CASSSGQIYGYTF. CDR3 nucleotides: TGTGCCAGCAGTTCGGGACAGATCTATGGCTACACCTTC.

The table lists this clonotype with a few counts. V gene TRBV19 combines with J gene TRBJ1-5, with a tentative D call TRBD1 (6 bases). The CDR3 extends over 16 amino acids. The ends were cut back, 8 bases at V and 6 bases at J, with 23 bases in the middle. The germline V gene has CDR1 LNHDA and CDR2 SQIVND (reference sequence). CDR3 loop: CASLPEVRGGGQPQHF. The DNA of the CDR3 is TGTGCCAGTTTACCTGAGGTCAGGGGCGGTGGTCAGCCCCAGCATTTT.

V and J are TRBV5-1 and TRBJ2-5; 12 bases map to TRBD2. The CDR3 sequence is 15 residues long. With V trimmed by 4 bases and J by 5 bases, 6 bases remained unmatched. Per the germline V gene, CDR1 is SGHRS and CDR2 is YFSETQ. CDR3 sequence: CASSPSTSGSETQYF. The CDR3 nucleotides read TGCGCCAGCAGCCCTTCGACTAGCGGGAGTGAGACCCAGTACTTC.

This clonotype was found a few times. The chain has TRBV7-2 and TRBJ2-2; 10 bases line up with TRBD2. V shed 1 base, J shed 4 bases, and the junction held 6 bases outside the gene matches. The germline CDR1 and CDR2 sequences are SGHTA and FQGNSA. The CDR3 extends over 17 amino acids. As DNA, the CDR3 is TGTGCCAGCAGCTTAGTCGGCGGACTAGCGGCCACCGGGGAGCTGTTTTTT. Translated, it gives CASSLVGGLAATGELFF.

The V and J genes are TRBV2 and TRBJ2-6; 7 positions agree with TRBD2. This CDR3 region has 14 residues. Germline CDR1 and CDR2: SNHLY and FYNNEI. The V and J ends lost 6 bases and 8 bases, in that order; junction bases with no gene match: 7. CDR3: CASSPWGGTNVLTF. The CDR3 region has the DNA TGTGCCAGCAGCCCCTGGGGAGGGACCAACGTCCTGACTTTC.

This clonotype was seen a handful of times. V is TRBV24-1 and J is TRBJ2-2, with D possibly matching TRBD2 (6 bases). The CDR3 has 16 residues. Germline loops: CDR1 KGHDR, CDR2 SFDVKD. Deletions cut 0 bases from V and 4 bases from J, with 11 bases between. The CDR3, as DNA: TGTGCCACCAGTGATTTGCGGGGTAGCGGCACCGGGGAGCTGTTTTTT. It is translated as CATSDLRGSGTGELFF.

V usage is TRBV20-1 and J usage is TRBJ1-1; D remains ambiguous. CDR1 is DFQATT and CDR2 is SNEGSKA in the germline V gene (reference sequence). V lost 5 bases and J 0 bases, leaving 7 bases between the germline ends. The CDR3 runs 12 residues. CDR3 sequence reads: CSAYKMNTEAFF. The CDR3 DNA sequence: TGCAGTGCTTATAAAATGAACACTGAAGCTTTCTTT.

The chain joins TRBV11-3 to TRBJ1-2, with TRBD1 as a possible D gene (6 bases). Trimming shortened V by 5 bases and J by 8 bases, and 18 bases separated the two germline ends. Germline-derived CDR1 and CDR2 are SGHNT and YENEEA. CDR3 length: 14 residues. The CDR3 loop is CASSQTTVGGGYTF. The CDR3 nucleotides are TGTGCCAGCAGCCAAACCACGGTAGGGGGGGGCTACACCTTC.

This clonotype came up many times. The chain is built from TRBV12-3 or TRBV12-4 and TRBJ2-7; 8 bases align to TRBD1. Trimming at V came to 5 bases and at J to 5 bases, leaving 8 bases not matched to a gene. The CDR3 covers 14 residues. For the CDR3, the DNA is TGTGCCAGCAGTCCTCGGACAGGGAGCCACGAGCAGTACTTC. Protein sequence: CASSPRTGSHEQYF.

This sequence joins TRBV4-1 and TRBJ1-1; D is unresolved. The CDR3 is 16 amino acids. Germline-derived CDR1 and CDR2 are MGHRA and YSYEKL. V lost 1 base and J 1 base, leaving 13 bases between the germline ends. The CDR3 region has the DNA TGCGCCAGCAGCCAAGGGGGAGGCAGATCGAACACTGAAGCTTTCTTT. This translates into CASSQGGGRSNTEAFF.

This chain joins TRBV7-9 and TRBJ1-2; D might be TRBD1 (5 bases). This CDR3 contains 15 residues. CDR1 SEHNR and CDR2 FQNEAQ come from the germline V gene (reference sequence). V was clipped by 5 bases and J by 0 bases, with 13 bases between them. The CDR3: CASSLGTSANYGYTF. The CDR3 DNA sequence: TGTGCCAGCAGCCTCGGGACCAGCGCTAACTATGGCTACACCTTC.

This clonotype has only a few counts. This chain's CDR3 is CASSYILPEQYF. The CDR3, as DNA: TGTGCCAGCAGCTACATACTACCTGAGCAGTACTTC. The V gene is TRBV7-9, the J gene TRBJ2-7; D not certain. The V gene lost 4 bases and the J gene lost 7 bases, with 11 bases spanning the gap. This CDR3 has 12 residues. Germline V gene lookup returns CDR1 SEHNR and CDR2 FQNEAQ (reference sequence).

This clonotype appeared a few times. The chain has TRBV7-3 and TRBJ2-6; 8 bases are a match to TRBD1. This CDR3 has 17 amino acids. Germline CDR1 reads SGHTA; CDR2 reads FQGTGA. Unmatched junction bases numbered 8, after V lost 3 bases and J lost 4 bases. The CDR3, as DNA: TGTGCCAGCAGCTTTACGTCAGGGGGCTCCGGGGCCAACGTCCTGACTTTC. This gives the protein CASSFTSGGSGANVLTF.

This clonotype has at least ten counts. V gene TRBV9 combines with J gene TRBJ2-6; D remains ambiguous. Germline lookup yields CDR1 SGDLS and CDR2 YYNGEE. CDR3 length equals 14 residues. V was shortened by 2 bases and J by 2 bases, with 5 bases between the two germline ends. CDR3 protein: CASSVEAGANVLTF. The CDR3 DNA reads TGTGCCAGCAGCGTGGAAGCTGGGGCCAACGTCCTGACTTTC.

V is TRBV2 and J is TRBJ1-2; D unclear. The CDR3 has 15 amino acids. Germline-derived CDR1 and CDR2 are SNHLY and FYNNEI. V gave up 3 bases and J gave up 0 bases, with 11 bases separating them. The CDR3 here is CASSEMTEPNYGYTF. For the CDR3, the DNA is TGTGCCAGCAGTGAGATGACTGAGCCTAACTATGGCTACACCTTC.

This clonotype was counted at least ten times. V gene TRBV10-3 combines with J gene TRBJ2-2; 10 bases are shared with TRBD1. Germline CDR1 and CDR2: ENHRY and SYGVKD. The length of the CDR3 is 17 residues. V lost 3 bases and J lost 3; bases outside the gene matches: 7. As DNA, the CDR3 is TGTGCCATCAGTGAAGACAGGGGGCTAAAGGACACCGGGGAGCTGTTTTTT. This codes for CAISEDRGLKDTGELFF.

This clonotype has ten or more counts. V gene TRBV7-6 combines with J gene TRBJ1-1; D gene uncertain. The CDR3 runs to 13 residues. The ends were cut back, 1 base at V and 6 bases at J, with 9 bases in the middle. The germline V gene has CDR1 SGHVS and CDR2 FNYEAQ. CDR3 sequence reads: CASSLGGTSEAFF. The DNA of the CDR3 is TGTGCCAGCAGCTTAGGAGGAACGTCTGAAGCTTTCTTT.

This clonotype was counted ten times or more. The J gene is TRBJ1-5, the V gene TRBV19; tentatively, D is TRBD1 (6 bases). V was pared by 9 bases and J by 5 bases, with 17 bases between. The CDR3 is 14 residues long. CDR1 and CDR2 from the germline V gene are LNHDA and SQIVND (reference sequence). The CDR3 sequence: CASDPGTFDQPQHF. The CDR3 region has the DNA TGTGCCAGCGATCCCGGGACATTTGATCAGCCCCAGCATTTT.

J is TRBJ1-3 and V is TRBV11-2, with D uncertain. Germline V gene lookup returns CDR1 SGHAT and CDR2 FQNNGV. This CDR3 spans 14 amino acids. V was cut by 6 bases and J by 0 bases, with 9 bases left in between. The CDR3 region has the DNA TGTGCCAGCAGTGAAGGATTCTCTGGAAACACCATATATTTT. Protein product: CASSEGFSGNTIYF.